The 18 T cell receptor beta chains below come from one sample, sequenced in a study of T cells in Graves' hyperthyroidism and ophthalmopathy. From RNA transcripts, TCR beta CDR3 regions were amplified. HTBI primers were used for first-round RT-PCR of the TCR CDR3. Via MiXCR, TCRdb re-called the multiplex PCR reads, giving one row per CDR3 protein. This repertoire shows more than 300,000 distinct CDR3 sequences, about 15% found once; its top ten account for about 20%. The sample comprised blood. All receptors come from a young woman with Graves' ophthalmopathy.

This clonotype came up many times. The chain links TRBV5-1 to TRBJ2-3, with D hard to call. Germline loops: CDR1 SGHRS, CDR2 YFSETQ. V lost 4 bases, J lost 2 bases, and 5 bases lay in between. This CDR3 has 12 residues. CDR3 region: CASSATTDTQYF. The CDR3 DNA is TGCGCCAGCAGCGCGACCACAGATACGCAGTATTTT.

This clonotype has just a few counts. The chain employs TRBV6-2 or TRBV6-3 and TRBJ2-1, with 9 bases identical to TRBD2. J lost 8 bases, V lost 1 base, and 6 bases had no gene match. The CDR3 length is 15 residues. Germline assignment: CDR1 MNHEY and CDR2 SVGEGT. CDR3 in amino acids: CASSYWLAGLHEQFF. CDR3 bases: TGTGCCAGCAGTTACTGGCTAGCGGGGTTACATGAGCAGTTCTTC.

The V and J genes are TRBV20-1 and TRBJ2-3; 7 nucleotides line up with TRBD2. Per germline, CDR1 DFQATT and CDR2 SNEGSKA (reference sequence). The V gene end was trimmed by 0 bases and the J gene end by 1 base; junction bases not matched to a gene: 1. The CDR3 runs to 14 residues. In nucleotides, the CDR3 is TGCAGTGCTAGAGAGGGGGGGGGCACAGATACGCAGTATTTT. This sequence encodes CSAREGGGTDTQYF.

This clonotype has at least ten counts. The genes are TRBV5-6 and TRBJ2-1; no clear D gene. CDR1 and CDR2 (germline): SGHDT, YYEEEE. Trimming shortened V by 4 bases and J by 0 bases, and 11 bases separated the two germline ends. The CDR3 runs 15 residues. The CDR3 loop is CASSPTPSSYNEQFF. In DNA, the CDR3 is TGTGCCAGCAGCCCTACACCTAGCTCCTACAATGAGCAGTTCTTC.

This clonotype was detected ten times or more. The chain uses TRBV2 and TRBJ2-4; D may be TRBD2 (5 bases). The V gene's germline CDR1 is SNHLY and CDR2 FYNNEI. There are 14 residues in the CDR3. Trimming removed 10 bases from V and 1 base from J, with 14 bases in between. CDR3 sequence reads: CATSDGVAKNIQYF. CDR3 DNA: TGTGCCACCTCAGACGGGGTGGCCAAAAACATTCAGTACTTC.

At least ten counts were recorded for this clonotype. The chain combines TRBV30 with TRBJ2-7; D may be TRBD1 (6 bases). Germline-derived CDR1 and CDR2 are GTSNPN and SVGIG (reference sequence). Trimming took 3 bases from V and 3 from J, leaving 18 bases between them. The CDR3 has 15 residues. This CDR3 reads CAWSSRSQGHYEQYF. DNA for the CDR3: TGTGCCTGGAGCTCCCGAAGTCAGGGACACTACGAGCAGTACTTC.

V and J are TRBV7-3 and TRBJ2-1; D not certain. Trimming took 5 bases from V and 5 from J, leaving 16 bases between them. CDR1 and CDR2 (germline): SGHTA, FQGTGA. The CDR3 is 15 amino acids. In DNA form, the CDR3 reads TGTGCCAGCAGCAAACATAGTGCGGCTAACAATGAGCAGTTCTTC. Protein product: CASSKHSAANNEQFF.

V gene TRBV6-1 combines with J gene TRBJ2-1; D might be TRBD1 (6 bases). The CDR3 length is 14 residues. V shed 1 base and J shed 7 bases, with 11 bases lying between them. Germline lookup yields CDR1 MNHNS and CDR2 SASEGT. CDR3: CASSEVTGPNEQFF. CDR3 coding DNA: TGTGCCAGCAGTGAAGTGACAGGCCCGAATGAGCAGTTCTTC.

Concerning this clonotype itself: Compared with germline, one end of the junction differs, possibly owing to a read error. The V and J genes are TRBV2 and TRBJ1-1; no clear D. Germline V gives CDR1 SNHLY, CDR2 FYNNEI. The CDR3 spans 13 residues. In DNA form, the CDR3 reads TGCGCCAGCAGTGGGCAGATGAACACTGGAGCTTTCTTT. Translating it yields CASSGQMNTGAFF. The full variable domain, its missing parts supplied by reference TRBV2 and TRBJ1-1, is EPEVTQTPSHQVTQMGQEVILRCVPISNHLYFYWYRQILGQKVEFLVSFYNNEISEKSEIFDDQFSVERPDGSNFTLKIRSTKLEDSAMYFCASSGQMNTGAFFGQGTRLTVV.

V usage is TRBV28 and J usage is TRBJ2-7; possibly TRBD1 for D (5 bases). The V gene lost 6 bases and the J gene lost 7 bases, with 10 bases spanning the gap. The CDR3 totals 11 residues. The germline CDR1 and CDR2 sequences are MDHEN and SYDVKM. The CDR3, as DNA: TGTGCCAGCAGGGACCAGGGAGAGCAGTACTTC. Amino acids: CASRDQGEQYF.

In its sample, this clonotype was seen a few times. The V call is TRBV6-1, the J call TRBJ2-1; 10 bases are a match to TRBD2. There are 15 residues in the CDR3. The junction had 4 bases not matched to a gene; V was cut back by 2 bases and J by 6 bases. Per germline, CDR1 MNHNS and CDR2 SASEGT. CDR3 DNA: TGTGCCAGCAGTGAAAGCGGGGGGGGTGGCAATGAGCAGTTCTTC. It specifies CASSESGGGGNEQFF.

This clonotype was detected many times. The V call is TRBV25-1, the J call TRBJ1-2; D not certain. There are 15 residues in the CDR3. Germline CDR1 and CDR2: MGHDK and SYGVNS. V lost 2 bases, J lost 4 bases, and 14 bases lay in between. The CDR3 here is CASSEGSGIGYGYTF. The CDR3 DNA reads as TGTGCCAGCAGTGAAGGGTCTGGGATTGGCTATGGCTACACCTTC.

The chain joins TRBV11-1 to TRBJ2-5; the match to TRBD2 covers 7 bases. Germline CDR1 and CDR2: SGHAT and FQDESV (reference sequence). The CDR3 runs 15 residues. Trimming cost V 4 bases and J 1 base; bases outside gene matches: 6. The DNA for the CDR3 is TGTGCCAGCAGCTCTGGGGGGGACTTCCAAGAGACCCAGTACTTC. This sequence encodes CASSSGGDFQETQYF.

This clonotype appeared many times. The gene calls are TRBV3-1 and TRBJ2-6, with D unresolved. Deletions cut 3 bases from V and 3 bases from J, with 6 bases between. This CDR3 spans 14 amino acids. Germline lookup yields CDR1 LGHDT and CDR2 YNNKEL (reference sequence). Here the CDR3 DNA reads TGTGCCAGCAGCCAGGTTGGTGGGGCCAACGTCCTGACTTTC. It specifies CASSQVGGANVLTF.

This clonotype was recorded at least ten times. The chain couples TRBV19 to TRBJ2-3; D may match TRBD1 or TRBD2 (5 bases each). Trimming stripped 5 bases from V and 2 bases from J, with 17 bases between. This CDR3 region has 16 residues. From germline, CDR1 is LNHDA and CDR2 SQIVND (reference sequence). CDR3 protein: CASSPAGTVTTDTQYF. The CDR3 DNA reads as TGTGCCAGTAGTCCTGCCGGGACCGTAACCACAGATACGCAGTATTTT.

This clonotype was detected a few times. V is TRBV7-9 and J is TRBJ2-1, with D possibly TRBD1 on 5 matching bases. This CDR3 has 17 amino acids. The germline gives CDR1 SEHNR, CDR2 FQNEAQ (reference sequence). V was pared by 1 base and J by 4 bases, with 17 bases between. The chain's CDR3 is CASSLVTGSLSYNEQFF. In DNA, the CDR3 is TGTGCCAGCAGCTTAGTTACAGGAAGCCTCTCTTACAATGAGCAGTTCTTC.

This clonotype was seen only a few times. The V gene is TRBV20-1, the J gene TRBJ1-2; the match to TRBD1 covers 7 bases. Unmatched junction bases numbered 7, after V lost 4 bases and J lost 2 bases. Germline V gives CDR1 DFQATT, CDR2 SNEGSKA (reference sequence). CDR3 length: 14 amino acids. This CDR3 reads CSAKQGPKNYGYTF. CDR3 coding DNA: TGCAGTGCTAAACAGGGGCCTAAAAACTATGGCTACACCTTC.

This clonotype was counted between two and nine times. A clone one base away is much larger, so this may be a read error. V gene TRBV7-7 combines with J gene TRBJ2-3; the match to TRBD1 covers 7 bases. Per the germline V gene, CDR1 is SSHAT and CDR2 is FNYEAQ (reference sequence). The CDR3 has 14 residues. CDR3 region: CASSFKGAGDTQYF. As DNA, the CDR3 is TGTGCTAGCAGCTTCAAGGGGGCGGGAGATACGCAGTATTTT. The entire variable domain, with the rest obtained from reference TRBV7-7 and TRBJ2-3, is as follows: GAGVSQSPRYKVTKRGQDVTLRCDPISSHATLYWYQQALGQGPEFLTYFNYEAQPDKSGLPSDRFSAERPEGSISTLTIQRTEQRDSAMYRCASSFKGAGDTQYFGPGTRLTVL.